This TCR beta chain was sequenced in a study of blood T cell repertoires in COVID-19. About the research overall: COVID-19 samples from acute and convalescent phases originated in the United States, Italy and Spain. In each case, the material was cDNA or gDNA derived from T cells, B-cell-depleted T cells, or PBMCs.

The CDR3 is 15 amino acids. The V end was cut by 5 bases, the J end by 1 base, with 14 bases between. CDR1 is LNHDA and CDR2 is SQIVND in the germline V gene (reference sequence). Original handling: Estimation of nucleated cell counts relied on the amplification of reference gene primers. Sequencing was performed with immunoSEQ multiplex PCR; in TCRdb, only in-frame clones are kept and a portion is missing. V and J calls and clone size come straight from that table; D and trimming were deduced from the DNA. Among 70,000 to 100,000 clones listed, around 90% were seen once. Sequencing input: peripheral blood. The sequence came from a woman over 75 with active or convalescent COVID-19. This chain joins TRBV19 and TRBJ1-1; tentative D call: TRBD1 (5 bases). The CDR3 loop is CASSAGRGRNTEAFF. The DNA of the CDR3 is TGTGCCAGTAGTGCCGGAAGGGGCCGGAACACTGAAGCTTTCTTT.